The clone carrying this T cell receptor beta chain was observed a few times. Its antigen is undetermined. TCRdb's copy holds only in-frame clones and misses some; the assay was immunoSEQ multiplex PCR. The sample consists of approximately 160,000 clones, approximately 81% of them appearing once. These data come from a study of cytomegalovirus exposure and HLA in healthy donors. Findings and caveats of the study: That first-cohort TCR clusters tended to co-occur in the 95 to 150 validation repertoires was found in a later analysis. Confirmation was obtained in vitro that three CMV-associated chains are specific for CMV antigens.

The V segment lost 5 bases and the J segment 0 bases; nucleotides outside the gene matches: 0. Germline V gene data show CDR1 as SGHRS and CDR2 as YFSETQ. The CDR3 runs to 15 residues. This sequence joins TRBV5-1 and TRBJ2-2, with 11 nucleotides matching TRBD2. The TCR was taken from a man aged 30 to 45 in good health and CMV-seropositive. Material for sequencing was PBMCs. The CDR3 nucleotides are TGCGCCAGCAGGACTAGCGGGGCGAACACCGGGGAGCTGTTTTTT. It is translated as CASRTSGANTGELFF.